This T cell receptor beta chain was sequenced for a study of T cell responses to AZD1222 COVID-19 vaccine. Germline V CDR1 and CDR2: KGHDR, SFDVKD. Germline trimming cut 4 bases from V and 5 bases from J; bases unmatched to any gene: 6. The length of the CDR3 is 14 residues. Study-wide results and limits: Among AZD1222 vaccinees, only 5 to 7 were seropositive at baseline.

This clone is a singleton in its sample. The antigen remains unidentified. The method was immunoSEQ multiplex PCR; TCRdb's version includes in-frame clones alone and lacks a portion of them. The table lists about 120,000 clones, 85% to 90% of them singletons. The chain carries TRBV24-1 and TRBJ1-2; 7 bases agree with TRBD1. This specimen consisted of peripheral blood, obtained on day 0 of AZD1222 vaccination. The clonotype was recovered from an adult in good health. The CDR3 DNA sequence: TGTGCCACCAGTGACCGCGGGACAGCTTATGGCTACACCTTC. Encoded protein: CATSDRGTAYGYTF.